This T cell receptor beta chain was recovered during a study of blood T cell repertoires in COVID-19. Study-wide context: Researchers got acute and convalescent COVID-19 samples from the United States, Italy and Spain. The cDNA or gDNA used as material had been derived from T cells, B-cell-depleted T cells, or PBMCs.

Methods used by the authors: It was from reference gene primer amplification that nucleated cell counts were estimated. Measured with immunoSEQ multiplex PCR; TCRdb has only the in-frame clones, and not every one. The DNA was the basis for D and trimming; V, J and clone size are from that table. In the table there are 100,000 to 150,000 clones, about 83% of which are singletons. V was cut by 8 bases and J by 5 bases, with 19 bases left in between. The CDR3 has 14 residues. The germline V gene encodes CDR1 WSHSY and CDR2 SAAADI. The receptor was derived from a man between 60 and 70 years old with acute or convalescent COVID-19. Sequencing was carried out using peripheral blood. V gene TRBV10-2 combines with J gene TRBJ2-7, with D possibly TRBD2 on 5 matching bases. The CDR3: CASYTPAGPDEQYF. The CDR3 coding sequence is TGCGCCAGCTATACCCCGGCGGGCCCCGACGAGCAGTACTTC.